This entry lists 17 T cell receptor beta chains sequenced from one sample in a study of T-cell reconstitution after alpha-beta-depleted transplantation in children. As it was prepared, the TCRbeta library received unique molecular identifiers. TCRdb re-derived calls from the PCR reads in MiXCR, one entry per CDR3 protein. The sample contains under 300,000 distinct CDR3 sequences, approximately 9.8% of which appear only once. The sequences come from PBMCs from the stem cell graft donor, collected from the stem cell graft. The receptors derive from a human donor who donated a stem cell graft to a child with SCID.

This clonotype was detected ten times or more. The chain employs TRBV11-2 and TRBJ2-7, with D possibly matching TRBD2 (5 bases). The V gene lost 4 bases and the J gene lost 0 bases, with 10 bases spanning the gap. This CDR3 region has 14 residues. Germline V CDR1 and CDR2: SGHAT, FQNNGV. Written as DNA, the CDR3 is TGTGCCAGCAGCTCGGACTTTAGCTCCTACGAGCAGTACTTC. Protein product: CASSSDFSSYEQYF.

There are many counts of this clonotype. V and J are TRBV9 and TRBJ1-3, with D maybe TRBD1 (6 bases). From germline, CDR1 is SGDLS and CDR2 YYNGEE. Trimming pared 3 bases from V and 0 bases from J, leaving 16 bases between. The CDR3 sequence is 17 residues long. This chain's CDR3 is CASSAGGGLSSGNTIYF. CDR3 sequence (DNA): TGTGCCAGCAGCGCTGGGGGGGGGCTGAGCTCTGGAAACACCATATATTTT.

This clonotype was recorded at least ten times. The V call is TRBV5-6, the J call TRBJ1-2; tentative D call: TRBD1 (5 bases). The CDR3 contains 12 residues. V was clipped by 4 bases and J by 3 bases, with 7 bases between them. From germline, CDR1 is SGHDT and CDR2 YYEEEE. The CDR3 reads CASSPQDYGYTF. In DNA, the CDR3 is TGTGCCAGCAGCCCACAGGACTATGGCTACACCTTC. Full variable domain (outside the CDR3, taken from reference TRBV5-6 and TRBJ1-2): DAGVTQSPTHLIKTRGQQVTLRCSPKSGHDTVSWYQQALGQGPQFIFQYYEEEERQRGNFPDRFSGHQFPNYSSELNVNALLLGDSALYLCASSPQDYGYTFGSGTRLTVV.

This clonotype was seen at least ten times. V is TRBV12-3 or TRBV12-4 and J is TRBJ2-5; no firm D call. Trimming pared 6 bases from V and 1 base from J, leaving 9 bases between. CDR3 size: 13 residues. CDR3 protein: CASRHYLQETQYF. The CDR3 DNA reads as TGTGCCAGCAGGCACTATCTCCAAGAGACCCAGTACTTC.

This clonotype was found a few times. The CDR3 here is CATAPREKKQFF. The CDR3 bases are TGTGCCACCGCCCCGAGGGAGAAGAAGCAGTTCTTC. The gene calls are TRBV6-2 or TRBV6-3 and TRBJ2-1; D might be TRBD2 (5 bases). CDR1 and CDR2 from the germline V gene are MNHEY and SVGEGT. This CDR3 contains 12 residues. Trimming pared 10 bases from V and 11 bases from J, leaving 18 bases between.

This clonotype has at least ten counts. The gene calls are TRBV29-1 and TRBJ2-7, with D perhaps assigned TRBD1 or TRBD2 (6 bases each). CDR3 length equals 12 residues. From germline, CDR1 is SQVTM and CDR2 ANQGSEA. Trimming took 6 bases from V and 3 from J, leaving 12 bases between them. DNA of the CDR3: TGCAGCGTCGTCAGGGGAGGCTACGAGCAGTACTTC. This codes for CSVVRGGYEQYF.

This clonotype showed up many times. The rearrangement joins TRBV20-1 to TRBJ2-1; 8 bases are a match to TRBD2. Per the germline V gene, CDR1 is DFQATT and CDR2 is SNEGSKA (reference sequence). The CDR3 has 14 residues. J was trimmed by 7 bases and V by 3 bases; bases with no gene match: 8. The CDR3 DNA reads as TGCAGTGCTAGCCGGGGGGGCCCAAAGAATGAGCAGTTCTTC. It codes for CSASRGGPKNEQFF.

This clonotype was picked up many times. V gene TRBV2 combines with J gene TRBJ2-2, with D tentatively TRBD1 (5 bases). The CDR3 totals 15 residues. V lost 1 base and J 3 bases, leaving 9 bases between the germline ends. CDR1 SNHLY and CDR2 FYNNEI come from the germline V gene. CDR3 sequence: CASSEEGLYTGELFF. CDR3 in DNA: TGTGCCAGCAGTGAAGAGGGGCTATACACCGGGGAGCTGTTTTTT.

This clonotype was detected ten times or more. The chain combines TRBV29-1 with TRBJ2-7; D possibly matches TRBD1 or TRBD2 (6 bases each). The V gene's germline CDR1 is SQVTM and CDR2 ANQGSEA. The V gene lost 6 bases and the J gene lost 7 bases, with 19 bases spanning the gap. The CDR3 is 13 residues long. The CDR3 region has the DNA TGCAGCGTCGAGGGTTTGGGGGGCGAGGAGCAGTACTTC. Amino acids: CSVEGLGGEEQYF.

This clonotype was recorded at least ten times. This sequence joins TRBV12-5 and TRBJ2-7; TRBD1 is a possible D gene (6 bases). The germline V and J ends were trimmed by 5 bases and 4 bases, with 12 bases remaining between them. The CDR3 runs to 13 residues. CDR1 is LGHNT and CDR2 is FRNRAP in the germline V gene. The CDR3 DNA follows: TGTGCTAGTGGTGGACGGACAGCGTACGAGCAGTACTTC. It specifies CASGGRTAYEQYF.

This clonotype was observed at least ten times. This sequence joins TRBV7-3 and TRBJ2-2; D is possibly TRBD1 or TRBD2 (5 bases each). The CDR3 has 14 amino acids. V dropped 3 bases and J dropped 8 bases, with 13 bases sitting between them. Looked up from germline, CDR1 is SGHTA and CDR2 is FQGTGA. This CDR3 reads CASSLLSGTGELFF. In nucleotides, the CDR3 is TGTGCCAGCAGCTTGTTATCCGGGACGGGGGAGCTGTTTTTT.

The J gene is TRBJ1-2, the V gene TRBV5-4; TRBD1 might be the D (6 bases). The CDR3 runs 14 residues. Trimming stripped 1 base from V and 8 bases from J, with 15 bases between. Germline lookup yields CDR1 SGHNT and CDR2 YYREEE (reference sequence). The CDR3 DNA sequence: TGTGCCAGCAGCTTGATGGGGGGCTTGGGGGGCTACACCTTC. Its protein product is CASSLMGGLGGYTF.

About this clonotype: A much larger clone lies one base from this, so it may be a read error. This rearrangement joins TRBV27 to TRBJ2-2; tentative D call: TRBD2 (5 bases). Germline CDR1 and CDR2: MNHEY and SMNVEV (reference sequence). The CDR3 totals 14 residues. The V gene lost 5 bases and the J gene lost 6 bases, with 13 bases spanning the gap. CDR3 bases: TGTGCCAGCAGTCCCGGGAAAGGCGCCGGGGAGCTGTTTTTT. This codes for CASSPGKGAGELFF.

The table lists this clonotype with many counts. This sequence joins TRBV5-1 and TRBJ2-1; 9 bases fit TRBD2. J was trimmed by 6 bases and V by 3 bases; bases with no gene match: 4. This CDR3 region has 14 residues. Per the germline V gene, CDR1 is SGHRS and CDR2 is YFSETQ. CDR3 coding DNA: TGCGCCAGCAGCTATGGACTAGCGAGCAATGAGCAGTTCTTC. This codes for CASSYGLASNEQFF.

V usage is TRBV9 and J usage is TRBJ2-1, with unresolved D. Trimming left V 0 bases short and J 8 bases short, with 9 bases between. The germline V gene has CDR1 SGDLS and CDR2 YYNGEE. The CDR3 has 13 residues. The CDR3 DNA follows: TGTGCCAGCAGCGTAGTCCACCTCGATGAGCAGTTCTTC. Translation: CASSVVHLDEQFF.

Ten or more counts support this clonotype. DNA for the CDR3: TGTGCCAGCAGCCGCACCCTGACAGCGGGCTCGGAAGCTTTCTTT. It translates to CASSRTLTAGSEAFF. V usage is TRBV5-6 and J usage is TRBJ1-1; tentative D call: TRBD1 (5 bases). The CDR3 extends over 15 amino acids. Germline CDR1 reads SGHDT; CDR2 reads YYEEEE. V dropped 4 bases and J dropped 8 bases, with 21 bases sitting between them.

At least ten counts were recorded for this clonotype. The chain has TRBV5-1 and TRBJ2-5; tentative D call: TRBD1 (6 bases). Trimming removed 0 bases from V and 4 bases from J, with 19 bases in between. CDR3 size: 17 residues. The V gene's germline CDR1 is SGHRS and CDR2 YFSETQ. CDR3 loop: CASSLEGDKRSRETQYF. The DNA of the CDR3 is TGCGCCAGCAGCTTGGAAGGGGACAAACGTTCTCGAGAGACCCAGTACTTC.